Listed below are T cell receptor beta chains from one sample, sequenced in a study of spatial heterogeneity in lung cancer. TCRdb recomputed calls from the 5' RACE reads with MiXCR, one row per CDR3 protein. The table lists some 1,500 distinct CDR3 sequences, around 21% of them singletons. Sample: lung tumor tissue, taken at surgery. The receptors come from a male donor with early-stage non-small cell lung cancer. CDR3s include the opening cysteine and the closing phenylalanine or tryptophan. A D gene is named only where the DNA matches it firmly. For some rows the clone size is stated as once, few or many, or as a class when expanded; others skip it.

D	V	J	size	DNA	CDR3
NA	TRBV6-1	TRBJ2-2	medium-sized	TGTGCCAGCAGTGAAGGGTTGGGACAGAACACCGGGGAGCTGTTTTTT	CASSEGLGQNTGELFF
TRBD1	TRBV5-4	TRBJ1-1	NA	TGTGCCAGCAGGAACGACAGGGACCGCACTGAAGCTTTCTTT	CASRNDRDRTEAFF
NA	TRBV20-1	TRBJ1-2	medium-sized	TGCAGTGCTAGAGAAACAGGAAAAGGCTACACCTTC	CSARETGKGYTF
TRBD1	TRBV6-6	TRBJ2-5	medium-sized	TGTGCCAGCAGTCTGCTATCAGGACAGGCGGAGACCCAGTACTTC	CASSLLSGQAETQYF
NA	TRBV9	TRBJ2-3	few	TGTGCCAGCAGCACCCACTGGGGGGGCTCTAGCACAGATACGCAGTATTTT	CASSTHWGGSSTDTQYF
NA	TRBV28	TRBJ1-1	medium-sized	TGTGCCAGCAGTTTATGGATAACTCGGACGGGCCGACCGCCTTTCTTT	CASSLWITRTGRPPFF
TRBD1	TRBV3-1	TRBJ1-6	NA	TGTGCCAGCAGCCCGGGACAGGCTCGATCACCCCTCCACTTT	CASSPGQARSPLHF
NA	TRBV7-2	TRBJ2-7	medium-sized	TGTGCCAGCAGCCCCTACCCAGTCTACGAGCAGTACTTC	CASSPYPVYEQYF
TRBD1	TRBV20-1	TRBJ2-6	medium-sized	TGCAGTGCTAGAGATCGACAGGGTGAAGCTGGGGCCAACGTCCTGACTTTC	CSARDRQGEAGANVLTF
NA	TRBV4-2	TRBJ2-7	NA	TGTGCCAGCAGCCAAGAAGGTTGGACGGGAGAGACGTACGAGCAGTACTTC	CASSQEGWTGETYEQYF
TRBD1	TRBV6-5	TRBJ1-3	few	TGTGCCAGCAGTCGACAGGGGGCCTCAAACACCATATATTTT	CASSRQGASNTIYF
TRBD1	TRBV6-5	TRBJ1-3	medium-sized	TGTGCCAGCACCAACAGGGGCTTGGGGCGGAACACCATATATTTT	CASTNRGLGRNTIYF
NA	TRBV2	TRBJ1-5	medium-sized	TGTGCCAGCCGGATTCGGGGGGGCAATCAGCCCCAGCATTTT	CASRIRGGNQPQHF
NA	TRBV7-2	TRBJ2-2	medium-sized	TGTGCCAGCAGATCCCACGGGACTTATATATCCGGGGAGCTGTTTTTT	CASRSHGTYISGELFF
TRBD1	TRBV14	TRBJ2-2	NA	TGTGCCAGCAGCCGACACCGGGGGGACAGGGGCGCATGGAACACCGGGGAGCTGTTTTTT	CASSRHRGDRGAWNTGELFF
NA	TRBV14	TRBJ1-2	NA	TGTGCCAGCAGCCCGGGCGTCGGCTACACCTTC	CASSPGVGYTF
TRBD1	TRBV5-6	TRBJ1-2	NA	TGTGCCAGCAGCTTGACGGGACAGGGGATAAGCTATGGCTACACCTTC	CASSLTGQGISYGYTF
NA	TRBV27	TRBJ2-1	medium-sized	TGTGCCAGCAGTTTATCTGGGCGGGCCTACAATGAGCAGTTCTTC	CASSLSGRAYNEQFF
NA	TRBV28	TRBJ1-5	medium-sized	TGTGCCAGCAGTTCAACTAATCAGCCCCAGCATTTT	CASSSTNQPQHF
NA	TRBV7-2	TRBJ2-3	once	TGTGCCAGCAGCTTATCAATGCTAGATACGCAGTATTTT	CASSLSMLDTQYF
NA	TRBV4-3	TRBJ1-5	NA	TGCGCCAGCAGCCAAGATCGGCCAGGCGCTAGCAATCAGCCCCAGCATTTT	CASSQDRPGASNQPQHF
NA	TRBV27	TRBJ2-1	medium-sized	TGTGCCAGCAGTAATTACAATGAGCAGTTCTTC	CASSNYNEQFF
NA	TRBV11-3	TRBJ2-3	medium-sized	TGTGCCAGCAGCTTACGGAGGGGCACAGATACGCAGTATTTT	CASSLRRGTDTQYF
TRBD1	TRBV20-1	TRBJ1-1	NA	TGCAGTGCTAGCCCGGGACAGGTCAAAACTGAAGCTTTCTTT	CSASPGQVKTEAFF
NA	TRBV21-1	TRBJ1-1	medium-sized	TGTGCCAGCAGCAAGGGGCCGGGACAAAAGAACACTGAAGCTTTCTTT	CASSKGPGQKNTEAFF
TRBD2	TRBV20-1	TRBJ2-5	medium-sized	TGCAGTGCTCCCTTTAGCGGGAGGGCTGCGTTAGAGACCCAGTACTTC	CSAPFSGRAALETQYF
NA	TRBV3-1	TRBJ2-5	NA	TGTGCCAGCAGCCAAGATCTCGTTGAGACCCAGTACTTC	CASSQDLVETQYF
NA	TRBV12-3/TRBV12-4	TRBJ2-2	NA	TGTGCCAGCAGCCCTGGACAGACGAACACCGGGGAGCTGTTTTTT	CASSPGQTNTGELFF
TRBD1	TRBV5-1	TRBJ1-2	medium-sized	TGCGCCAGCAGCCCAGGACAGGTTTGGGGCTACACCTTC	CASSPGQVWGYTF
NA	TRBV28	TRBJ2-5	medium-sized	TGTGCCAGCAGCAGGACTATGGAGACCCAGTACTTC	CASSRTMETQYF
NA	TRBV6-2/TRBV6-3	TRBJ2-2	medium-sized	TGTGCCAGCAGTCAAACCACTAGATCCGGGGAGCTGTTTTTT	CASSQTTRSGELFF
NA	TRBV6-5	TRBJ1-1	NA	TGTGCCAGCAGTACTAAAGTGAACACTGAAGCTTTCTTT	CASSTKVNTEAFF
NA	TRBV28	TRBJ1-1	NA	TGTGCCAGCAGTTTCCCTGGGGACACTGAAGCTTTCTTT	CASSFPGDTEAFF
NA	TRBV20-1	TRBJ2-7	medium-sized	TGCAGTGCCAAGGAAGTCTACGAGCAGTACTTC	CSAKEVYEQYF
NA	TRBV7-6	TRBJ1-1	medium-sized	TGTGCCAGCAGCTTAACGATGAACACTGAAGCTTTCTTT	CASSLTMNTEAFF
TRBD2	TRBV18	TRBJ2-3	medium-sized	TGTGCCAGCTCCCTACGGGGACTAGCGGCAGATACGCAGTATTTT	CASSLRGLAADTQYF
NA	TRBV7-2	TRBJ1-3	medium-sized	TGTGCCAGCAGTTCAGGGGAGAAGGTAGACACCATATATTTT	CASSSGEKVDTIYF
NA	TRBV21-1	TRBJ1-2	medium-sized	TGTGCCAGCAGCAAAAAGGGGGACTTCGGCTACACCTTC	CASSKKGDFGYTF
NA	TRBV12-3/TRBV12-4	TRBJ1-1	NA	TGTGCCAGCAGTTTATGGGCAGGGAGGTTTGAAGCTTTCTTT	CASSLWAGRFEAFF
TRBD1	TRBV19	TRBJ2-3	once	TGTGCCAGTGCGCCTGACAGGGAAGATACGCAGTATTTT	CASAPDREDTQYF
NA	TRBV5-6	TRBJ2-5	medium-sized	TGTGCCAGCAGCTCTGACACCCAAGAGACCCAGTACTTC	CASSSDTQETQYF
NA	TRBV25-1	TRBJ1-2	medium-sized	TGTGCCAGCAGTCCAGGGACCAACTATGGCTACACCTTC	CASSPGTNYGYTF
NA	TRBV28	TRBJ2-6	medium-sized	TGTGCCACCGAGAGGTCCGGTGGGGCCAACGTCCTGACTTTC	CATERSGGANVLTF
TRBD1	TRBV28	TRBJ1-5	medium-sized	TGTGCCGCCCTGTCAGGGGGCCAGCCCCAGCATTTT	CAALSGGQPQHF
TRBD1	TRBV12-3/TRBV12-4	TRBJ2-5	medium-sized	TGTGCCAGCAGTCAGACAGGGGTCCAAGAGACCCAGTACTTC	CASSQTGVQETQYF
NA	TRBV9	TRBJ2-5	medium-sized	TGTGCCAGCAGCGTAGTATCGGGGTTCGGGGAGACCCAGTACTTC	CASSVVSGFGETQYF
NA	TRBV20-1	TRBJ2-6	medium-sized	TGCAGTGCCCAGACACCCCGCTCTGGGGCCAACGTCCTGACTTTC	CSAQTPRSGANVLTF
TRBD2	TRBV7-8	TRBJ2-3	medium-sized	TGTGCCAGCAGCTTACCGGGGGGAAGTCTGGTCGATACGCAGTATTTT	CASSLPGGSLVDTQYF
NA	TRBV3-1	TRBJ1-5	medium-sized	TGTGCCAGCAGCCACAGGGGTGGTAATCAGCCCCAGCATTTT	CASSHRGGNQPQHF
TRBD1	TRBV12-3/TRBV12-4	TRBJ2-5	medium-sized	TGTGCCAGCAGTTTGACAGGGGGCCAGGAGACCCAGTACTTC	CASSLTGGQETQYF
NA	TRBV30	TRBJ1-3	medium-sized	TGTGCCTGGAGTGTCGTGGGGGGGCCTGGAAACACCATATATTTT	CAWSVVGGPGNTIYF
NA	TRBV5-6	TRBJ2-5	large	TGTGCCAGCAGCCCAGGGGACGGTATTTCTAAGACCCAGTACTTC	CASSPGDGISKTQYF
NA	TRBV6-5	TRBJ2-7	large	TGTGCCAGCAGCCCTGGACTACTGGGCGAGCAGTACTTC	CASSPGLLGEQYF
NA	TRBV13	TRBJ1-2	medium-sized	TGTGCCAGCAGCTTTACGGATTATGGCTACACCTTC	CASSFTDYGYTF
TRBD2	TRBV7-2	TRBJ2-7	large	TGTGCCAGCAGCTGGGGCGGGGGCTACGAGCAGTACTTC	CASSWGGGYEQYF
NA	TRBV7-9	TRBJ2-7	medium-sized	TGTGCCAGCAGCTTATCAACCACTGGCGATAAGCAGTACTTC	CASSLSTTGDKQYF
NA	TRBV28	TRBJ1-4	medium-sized	TGTGCCAGCAGTTTGAGCCCAACTAATGAAAAACTGTTTTTT	CASSLSPTNEKLFF
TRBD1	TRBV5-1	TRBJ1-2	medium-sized	TGCGCCAGCAGCCTACGGACAGGGGACTCTAACTATGGCTACACCTTC	CASSLRTGDSNYGYTF
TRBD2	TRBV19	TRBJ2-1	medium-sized	TGTGCCAGTACTAGCGGGAGGGCCAATGAGCAGTTCTTC	CASTSGRANEQFF